The clone carrying this TCR beta chain was seen ten or more times. This sample is drawn from a study of early T cells in non-severe SARS-CoV-2 infection. Study-wide background: The chains were unpaired, and the sequenced material was bulk RNA from unsorted whole blood.

Researchers tagged individual cDNA molecules with unique molecular identifiers. MiXCR, applied by TCRdb to the 5' RACE reads, yields one record per CDR3 protein. Among approximately 28,000 distinct CDR3 sequences listed, about 5.1% were seen once. The receptor was derived from an adult who was a healthcare worker with PCR-confirmed SARS-CoV-2 infection or an uninfected control (not recorded which). Sequencing was performed on whole blood.

The CDR3 DNA is TGTGCCAGCAGCTTGACAGCGGGGGGAAACACCGGGGAGCTGTTTTTT. Its translation is CASSLTAGGNTGELFF. The chain combines TRBV11-2 with TRBJ2-2, with TRBD2 matching 9 bases. The CDR3 length is 16 residues. The V gene end was trimmed by 3 bases and the J gene end by 2 bases; junction bases not matched to a gene: 4. The germline CDR1 and CDR2 sequences are SGHAT and FQNNGV.